This entry features one TCR beta chain sequence. This specimen comes from a study of technical replicates of blood from several donors. V was clipped by 6 bases and J by 5 bases; unmatched bases: 3. The CDR3 loop spans 14 amino acids. CDR1 and CDR2 (germline): SQVTM, ANQGSEA. Sequenced by immunoSEQ multiplex PCR; TCRdb stores in-frame clones only, minus some. The sample lists more than 90,000 clones; roughly 95% were seen once. The receptor was derived from a human donor in good health. The chain has TRBV29-1 and TRBJ2-3, with 15 bases aligning to TRBD2. The sequenced sample was T cells isolated from PBMCs. In DNA form, the CDR3 reads TGCAGCGTAGGACTAGCGGGAGGGCAAGATACGCAGTATTTT. This gives the protein CSVGLAGGQDTQYF.